This T cell receptor beta chain derives from a study of neurological immune-mediated disorders. MiXCR was run by TCRdb on the 5' RACE reads, yielding one entry per CDR3 protein. The sample shows tens of thousands of distinct CDR3 sequences, nearly 25% of them seen only once. In this sample, this clonotype turned up many times. The sample's time point: technical triplicate 2. The CDR3 totals 13 residues. The ends were cut back, 5 bases at V and 4 bases at J, with 11 bases in the middle. The sequenced sample consisted of PBMCs. The source of this sequence is a man aged 60 to 69 with HTLV-1-associated myelopathy (HAM/TSP). The V and J genes are TRBV12-3 or TRBV12-4 and TRBJ1-2; a weak D match, TRBD1 (5 bases). This CDR3 is CASSRSGGYGYTF. In DNA, the CDR3 is TGTGCCAGCAGTCGGTCCGGGGGCTATGGCTACACCTTC.